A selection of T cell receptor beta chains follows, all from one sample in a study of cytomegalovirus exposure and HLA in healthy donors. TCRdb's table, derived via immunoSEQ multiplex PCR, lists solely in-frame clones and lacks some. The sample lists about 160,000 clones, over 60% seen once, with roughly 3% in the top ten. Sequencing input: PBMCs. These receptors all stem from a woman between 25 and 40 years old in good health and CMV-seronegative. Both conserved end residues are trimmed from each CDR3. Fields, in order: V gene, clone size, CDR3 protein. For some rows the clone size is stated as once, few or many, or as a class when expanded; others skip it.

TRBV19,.,ASSPPGTNEKLF
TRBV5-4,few,ASSLRHTDTEAF
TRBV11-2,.,ASSYGLASRQY
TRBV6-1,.,ASSAVLGVANYGYT
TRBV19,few,ASSNTGTGHTYEQY
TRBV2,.,AISGTSGVDEQY
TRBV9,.,ASSGRQGANTGELF
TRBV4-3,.,ASSQVRDSYEQY
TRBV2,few,ASAKGANNQPQH
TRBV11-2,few,ASSLGRGPNYEQY
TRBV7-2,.,ASSARTGSGNTIY
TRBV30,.,AWSGTEGNQPQH
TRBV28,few,ASSSQGGQNRRGYT
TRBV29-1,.,SVEENTYEQY
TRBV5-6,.,ASSQGQNYEQY
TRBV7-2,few,ASSLTSGGTDTQY
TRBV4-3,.,ASSQGDTYYGYT
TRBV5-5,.,ASSFRGNQPQH
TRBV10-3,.,ASGGRNEQF
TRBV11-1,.,ASSLPSSGIYEQY
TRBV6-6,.,ASRGGDTEAF
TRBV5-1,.,ASSLEGAPTEAF
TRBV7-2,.,ASNLEGTSGTYEQY
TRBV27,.,ASSQFSSYEQY
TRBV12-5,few,ASGLTGQGKDEQY
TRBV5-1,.,ASSPGDSKETQY
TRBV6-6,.,ASSYSWLAGTGELF
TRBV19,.,ASNPQGAQGGYT
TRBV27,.,ASSQTPDSSYNEQF
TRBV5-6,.,ASSSGVYEQY
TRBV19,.,ASSQQGANNEQF
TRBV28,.,ASSSRQGAAGGYT
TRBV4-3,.,ASSQGVAGGYEQY
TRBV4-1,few,ASSRREYSNQPQH
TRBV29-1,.,SVFGTGDHGYT
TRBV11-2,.,ASSLFWREVTGELF
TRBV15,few,ATSREQGDDEQY
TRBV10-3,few,ATEAWREDSYNEQF
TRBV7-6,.,ASSLAYTSNTGELF
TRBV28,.,ASRPPGLAVYEQY
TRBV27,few,ASGGRRKNEQF
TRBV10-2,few,ASQTGEYNEQF
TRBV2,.,ARTATGQADSPLH
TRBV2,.,ASSGDFRGTDTQY
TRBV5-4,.,ASTTGKGEQY